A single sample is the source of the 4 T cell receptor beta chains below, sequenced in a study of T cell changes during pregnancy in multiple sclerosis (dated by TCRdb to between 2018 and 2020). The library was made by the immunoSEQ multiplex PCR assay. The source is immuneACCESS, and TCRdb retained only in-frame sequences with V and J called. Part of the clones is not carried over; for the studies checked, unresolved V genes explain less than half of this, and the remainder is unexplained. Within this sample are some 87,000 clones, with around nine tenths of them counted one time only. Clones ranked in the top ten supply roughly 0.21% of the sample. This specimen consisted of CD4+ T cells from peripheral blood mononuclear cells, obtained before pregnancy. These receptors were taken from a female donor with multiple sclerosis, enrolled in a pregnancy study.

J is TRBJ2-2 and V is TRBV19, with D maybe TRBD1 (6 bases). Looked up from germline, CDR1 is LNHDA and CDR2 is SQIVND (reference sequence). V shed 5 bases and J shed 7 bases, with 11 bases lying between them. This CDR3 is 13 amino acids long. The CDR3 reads CASSAQGVGELFF. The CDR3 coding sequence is TGTGCCAGTAGTGCACAGGGTGTCGGGGAGCTGTTTTTT.

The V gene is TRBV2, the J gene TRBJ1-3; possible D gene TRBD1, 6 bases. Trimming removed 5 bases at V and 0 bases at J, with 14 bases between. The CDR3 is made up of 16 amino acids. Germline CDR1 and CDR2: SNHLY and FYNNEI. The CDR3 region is CASSKDSRPSGNTIYF. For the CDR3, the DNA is TGTGCCAGCAGTAAGGACAGCCGTCCCTCTGGAAACACCATATATTTT.

CDR3 loop: CASSSIRGKGEEGYTF. The CDR3 nucleotides read TGTGCCAGCAGCTCGATCAGGGGTAAAGGCGAAGAAGGCTACACCTTC. The chain uses TRBV11-2 and TRBJ1-2; weak D call: TRBD1 (6 bases). The V and J ends lost 4 bases and 8 bases respectively, with 23 bases between them. Germline CDR1 is SGHAT and CDR2 is FQNNGV. This CDR3 comprises 16 residues.

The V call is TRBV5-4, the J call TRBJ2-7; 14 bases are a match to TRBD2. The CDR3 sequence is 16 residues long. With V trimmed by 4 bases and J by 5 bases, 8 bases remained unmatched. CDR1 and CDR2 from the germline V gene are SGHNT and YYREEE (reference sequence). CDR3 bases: TGTGCCAGCAGCAAGGGACTAGCGGGAGAGGGGAACGAGCAGTACTTC. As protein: CASSKGLAGEGNEQYF.